This is a list of T cell receptor beta chains from one sample in a study of monozygotic twins with inflammatory bowel disease. Each CDR3 protein gets one entry in TCRdb, which reprocessed the 5' RACE reads and gives no DNA. In total, the table holds approximately 390,000 distinct CDR3 sequences. The material sequenced was blood. The receptors were gathered from a human donor with ulcerative colitis or Crohn's disease, or a healthy co-twin of an affected twin (not recorded which). Each CDR3 is given with its conserved first and last residue. The order of the fields is J gene, V gene, CDR3 protein.

TRBJ2-2 TRBV4-1 CASSVQGARTGELFF
TRBJ2-5 TRBV24-1 CATSDRNQETQYF
TRBJ1-6 TRBV5-5 CASSIRVDNSPLHF
TRBJ1-1 TRBV5-1 CASSWERGEAFF
TRBJ1-1 TRBV18 CASSPSEGHTEAFF
TRBJ2-5 TRBV20-1 CSARTSGRETQYF
TRBJ1-1 TRBV19 CAPGGSTEAFF
TRBJ2-7 TRBV7-9 CASSPRQFYEQYF
TRBJ1-3 TRBV30 CAWRVGSSGNTIYF
TRBJ2-1 TRBV7-3 CASSPRRGSEQFF
TRBJ2-3 TRBV11-2 CASSLERVGLPLSTDTQYF
TRBJ1-1 TRBV19 CASSIGAEAFF
TRBJ1-3 TRBV19 CASSPRRGAGNTIYF
TRBJ2-6 TRBV3-1 CASSQGGGPGANVLTF
TRBJ2-4 TRBV6-1 CASSDSGTSGPRRDIQYF
TRBJ1-5 TRBV27 CASSLSGQLQPQHF
TRBJ2-1 TRBV6-5 CASSLGQGLRQFF
TRBJ2-7 TRBV27 CASSFFWQGEQYF
TRBJ2-7 TRBV7-9 CASSPWVGIADEQYF
TRBJ1-5 TRBV19 CASSSNPGQLNQPQHF
TRBJ1-2 TRBV6-5 CAGSFRGNYGYTF
TRBJ2-2 TRBV5-1 CASRLGLTNTGELFF
TRBJ1-4 TRBV7-9 CASSLAGTNEKLFF
TRBJ2-7 TRBV7-6 CASSLVGVRTSDSYEQYF
TRBJ1-4 TRBV7-2 CASSYDFGTNEKLFF
TRBJ2-3 TRBV6-1 CASSEMGTSTDTQYF
TRBJ2-2 TRBV5-1 CASSLEQGAGELFF
TRBJ2-3 TRBV7-2 CASSPNVGLGTDTQYF
TRBJ2-7 TRBV7-2 CATHHGGSSYEQYF
TRBJ2-3 TRBV7-2 CASSLVAGDTQYF
TRBJ1-5 TRBV20-1 CSARDWRGHQPQHF
TRBJ1-1 TRBV5-4 CASSLGNREPEAFF
TRBJ2-2 TRBV7-2 CASSFQATMTGELFF
TRBJ2-3 TRBV5-1 CASSMNRLASTDTQYF
TRBJ1-4 TRBV5-1 CASSLDREGEKLFF
TRBJ2-1 TRBV5-1 CASSPTPQGAPDEQFF
TRBJ1-4 TRBV19 CASSYGRGSLNEKLFF
TRBJ2-5 TRBV7-2 CASTLTGVETQYF
TRBJ2-4 TRBV11-3 CASSHSRKVKNIQYF
TRBJ2-2 TRBV28 CASSSEREVYTGELFF
TRBJ1-3 TRBV29-1 CSAIPQGGSGNTIYF
TRBJ2-3 TRBV20-1 CSARDLRAAGTSQTDTQYF
TRBJ2-2 TRBV7-9 CASSLVQAAGELFF
TRBJ2-1 TRBV25-1 CASSILAGGDEQFF
TRBJ1-1 TRBV5-8 CASSLVKRTGPNTEAFF
TRBJ1-6 TRBV5-5 CASSTGTWNSPLHF
TRBJ1-2 TRBV12-3/TRBV12-4 CASSAGQVYGYTF
TRBJ1-2 TRBV5-1 CASSSAGTGINYGYTF
TRBJ2-1 TRBV7-9 CASSVTSGSYNEQFF
TRBJ1-4 TRBV20-1 CSASEGGREKLFF
TRBJ2-7 TRBV9 CASSVRDYSYEQYF
TRBJ1-5 TRBV7-2 CASSLQVAQPQHF
TRBJ2-2 TRBV9 CASSVGSSGIWSGELFF
TRBJ2-1 TRBV9 CASSARGSSYNEQFF
TRBJ1-3 TRBV6-1 CASSGDLLRNTIYF